These T cell receptor beta chains were read from a single sample in a study of human T cells and chemical hapten exposure. MiXCR, run by TCRdb on the 5' RACE reads, gives a single entry per CDR3 protein. This sample has 65,000 to 95,000 distinct CDR3 sequences, with 6% to 8.5% found just once. These receptors were collected from a male donor in good health. The CDR3 runs from the conserved cysteine through the conserved F or W. D genes are given only for firm matches. Not all rows give a size; the values are once, few, many and, for expanded clones, a class.

>.|TRBV15|TRBJ2-1|many
CATSSTTHNEQFF
TGTGCCACCAGCAGTACCACGCACAATGAGCAGTTCTTC
>TRBD1|TRBV6-6|TRBJ1-1|few
CASSYSVQGAMNTEAFF
TGTGCCAGCAGTTACTCTGTTCAGGGGGCGATGAACACTGAAGCTTTCTTT
>TRBD2|TRBV2|TRBJ2-3|.
CASSEEGGLAGEPSTDTQYF
TGTGCCAGCAGTGAAGAGGGAGGACTAGCGGGGGAACCTAGCACAGATACGCAGTATTTT
>.|TRBV9|TRBJ1-4|few
CASSVGAGFAANEKLFF
TGTGCCAGCAGCGTAGGGGCAGGGTTTGCGGCTAATGAAAAACTGTTTTTT
>.|TRBV9|TRBJ1-2|few
CASSVVGQSYGDTF
TGTGCCAGCAGCGTAGTTGGGCAATCCTATGGCGACACCTTC
>TRBD1|TRBV7-9|TRBJ2-3|.
CASSHRDRVGDTQYF
TGTGCCAGCAGCCACCGGGACAGGGTTGGAGATACGCAGTATTTT
>TRBD1|TRBV2|TRBJ2-3|.
CASREDRGRGTDTQYF
TGTGCCAGCAGGGAAGACAGGGGGCGAGGCACAGATACGCAGTATTTT
>.|TRBV5-1|TRBJ1-1|many
CASSLVGSYNTEAFF
TGCGCCAGCAGCTTGGTCGGCAGCTACAACACTGAAGCTTTCTTT
>.|TRBV6-2/TRBV6-3|TRBJ1-2|.
CASSYGYGYTF
TGTGCCAGCAGTTACGGTTATGGCTACACCTTC
>.|TRBV14|TRBJ1-2|few
CASSQDSSYWSGDGYTF
TGTGCCAGCAGCCAAGATTCGTCGTACTGGAGTGGAGATGGCTACACCTTC
>.|TRBV3-1|TRBJ1-3|.
CASSEGSGNTIYF
TGTGCCAGCAGTGAGGGATCTGGAAACACCATATATTTT
>TRBD2|TRBV20-1|TRBJ2-3|many
CSASGLGTDTQYF
TGCAGTGCTAGCGGACTAGGCACAGATACGCAGTATTTT
>TRBD1|TRBV7-7|TRBJ1-1|.
CASSLLPVEQGSYTEAFF
TGTGCCAGCAGCTTATTACCCGTGGAACAGGGGTCTTACACTGAAGCTTTCTTT
>TRBD1|TRBV5-1|TRBJ1-1|.
CASTTGGVGNTEAFF
TGCGCCAGCACAACAGGGGGTGTCGGGAACACTGAAGCTTTCTTT
>TRBD2|TRBV3-1|TRBJ2-1|many
CAVRLADNEQFF
TGTGCCGTCCGACTAGCGGACAATGAGCAGTTCTTC
>.|TRBV2|TRBJ1-5|.
CASSEGALNQPQHF
TGTGCCAGCAGTGAAGGGGCGCTAAATCAGCCCCAGCATTTT
>TRBD1|TRBV12-3/TRBV12-4|TRBJ2-1|few
CASSRQGREQFF
TGTGCCAGCAGTCGACAGGGGCGTGAGCAGTTCTTC
>TRBD1|TRBV7-9|TRBJ1-2|many
CASTSGTGVSGYTF
TGTGCCAGCACCTCCGGGACAGGGGTGTCTGGCTACACCTTC
>TRBD1|TRBV6-5|TRBJ1-1|.
CASSYFSGGRNTEAFF
TGTGCCAGCAGTTACTTCTCAGGGGGCCGGAACACTGAAGCTTTCTTT
>.|TRBV3-1|TRBJ1-1|.
CASSPRSHTEAFF
TGTGCCAGCAGCCCGAGGTCGCACACTGAAGCTTTCTTT
>.|TRBV28|TRBJ2-5|many
CASSRQLQETQYF
TGTGCCAGCAGTCGACAGCTTCAAGAGACCCAGTACTTC
>TRBD1|TRBV7-2|TRBJ1-5|few
CASSGDRGGNQPQHF
TGTGCCAGCAGCGGGGACAGGGGGGGCAATCAGCCCCAGCATTTT
>TRBD1|TRBV6-5|TRBJ2-1|many
CASSTGAYSYNEQFF
TGTGCCAGCAGTACAGGGGCGTACTCCTACAATGAGCAGTTCTTC
>.|TRBV12-3/TRBV12-4|TRBJ1-1|many
CASSFRTAMNTEAFF
TGTGCCAGCAGTTTCCGGACAGCCATGAACACTGAAGCTTTCTTT
>.|TRBV20-1|TRBJ1-1|.
CSARLSEAFF
TGCAGTGCTAGATTATCTGAAGCTTTCTTT
>.|TRBV11-2|TRBJ2-3|many
CASNRDTTDTQYF
TGTGCCAGTAACAGGGATACCACAGATACGCAGTATTTT
>.|TRBV14|TRBJ1-2|.
CASSQELGASYTF
TGTGCCAGCAGCCAAGAGTTGGGGGCGAGCTACACCTTC
>TRBD2|TRBV18|TRBJ2-1|few
CASSPDRGGPYNEQFF
TGTGCCAGCTCACCCGATCGCGGGGGACCCTACAATGAGCAGTTCTTC
>.|TRBV6-5|TRBJ2-7|few
CASSYAASRSYEQYF
TGTGCCAGCAGTTACGCGGCTAGCCGGTCCTACGAGCAGTACTTC
>.|TRBV10-3|TRBJ2-6|many
CATQATGANVLTF
TGTGCCACCCAAGCTACTGGGGCCAACGTCCTGACTTTC
>.|TRBV9|TRBJ2-7|many
CASSARASAAYEQYF
TGTGCCAGCAGCGCTCGGGCCTCTGCTGCCTACGAGCAGTACTTC
>.|TRBV7-2|TRBJ1-6|.
CASSLRSSAPLHF
TGTGCCAGCAGCTTACGGAGTTCGGCACCCCTCCACTTT
>.|TRBV30|TRBJ1-1|.
CAWIGLQGIGAFF
TGTGCCTGGATTGGTCTCCAGGGTATAGGAGCTTTCTTT
>.|TRBV12-3/TRBV12-4|TRBJ1-5|few
CASSPHTGNGNQPQHF
TGTGCCAGCAGTCCCCACACAGGGAACGGCAATCAGCCCCAGCATTTT
>.|TRBV12-3/TRBV12-4|TRBJ2-7|many
CASSLIAFGGGYEQYF
TGTGCCAGCAGTTTAATAGCTTTCGGGGGCGGCTACGAGCAGTACTTC
>TRBD1|TRBV29-1|TRBJ2-5|few
CSGTQGARPQETQYF
TGCAGCGGTACCCAGGGGGCCCGCCCCCAAGAGACCCAGTACTTC
>.|TRBV4-1|TRBJ1-4|.
CASSQDRAGNGKLFF
TGCGCCAGCAGCCAAGATCGAGCGGGTAATGGAAAACTGTTTTTT
>TRBD1|TRBV4-3|TRBJ2-2|many
CASSQDLRDRRNTGELFF
TGCGCCAGCAGCCAAGATTTAAGGGACAGGCGAAACACCGGGGAGCTGTTTTTT
>.|TRBV6-2/TRBV6-3|TRBJ1-1|few
CASSHTGLGAFF
TGTGCCAGCAGTCATACAGGGTTGGGAGCTTTCTTT
>TRBD1|TRBV12-3/TRBV12-4|TRBJ2-3|.
CASTLGQYPLDTQYF
TGTGCCAGCACCTTGGGACAGTACCCTCTCGATACGCAGTATTTT
>.|TRBV18|TRBJ1-1|few
CASSLRDVKEGAFF
TGTGCCAGCTCTCTCCGGGACGTAAAAGAGGGAGCTTTCTTT
>.|TRBV5-1|TRBJ2-5|few
CASRPGLDFLETQYF
TGCGCCAGCAGACCGGGACTCGATTTTCTGGAGACCCAGTACTTC
>.|TRBV7-8|TRBJ1-1|.
CASSLVATVSPAFF
TGTGCCAGCAGCTTAGTAGCCACCGTGTCACCTGCTTTCTTT
>.|TRBV2|TRBJ2-2|few
CASSEVAYVGELFF
TGTGCCAGCAGTGAAGTTGCGTACGTCGGCGAGCTGTTTTTT
>.|TRBV2|TRBJ1-5|.
CASSGVYGHSQSGQPQHF
TGTGCCAGCAGTGGGGTATACGGACATTCACAATCCGGTCAGCCCCAGCATTTT
>.|TRBV20-1|TRBJ2-7|few
CSARETGARERQYF
TGCAGTGCTAGAGAAACTGGGGCCAGGGAACGGCAGTACTTC
>.|TRBV11-2|TRBJ2-7|many
CASSSLKRGYYEQYF
TGTGCCAGCAGTTCCCTCAAACGGGGGTACTACGAGCAGTACTTC
>.|TRBV14|TRBJ2-4|many
CASSQWRGGSKNIQYF
TGTGCCAGCAGTCAATGGAGGGGAGGATCCAAAAACATTCAGTACTTC
>.|TRBV29-1|TRBJ2-3|.
CSVVEGADTQYF
TGCAGCGTTGTTGAGGGCGCAGATACGCAGTATTTT
>TRBD2|TRBV9|TRBJ2-5|many
CASSVWGGETQYF
TGTGCCAGCAGCGTTTGGGGGGGAGAGACCCAGTACTTC
>.|TRBV29-1|TRBJ1-1|many
CSVAYSYTEAFF
TGCAGCGTAGCTTACAGCTACACTGAAGCTTTCTTT
>.|TRBV6-2/TRBV6-3|TRBJ1-6|few
CASSYSTVGRNHNSPLHF
TGTGCCAGCAGTTACTCGACGGTCGGGAGAAACCATAATTCACCCCTCCACTTT
>.|TRBV15|TRBJ1-2|.
CATSRDLRYGYTF
TGTGCCACCAGCAGAGATCTCCGGTATGGCTACACCTTC
>.|TRBV5-1|TRBJ2-2|many
CASRPPGQPNTGELFF
TGCGCCAGCAGGCCTCCGGGACAACCGAACACCGGGGAGCTGTTTTTT
>.|TRBV27|TRBJ1-1|.
CAAKGGGSTEAFF
TGTGCAGCCAAGGGGGGGGGGAGCACTGAAGCTTTCTTT
>TRBD1|TRBV5-5|TRBJ2-2|few
CASSLWTGNTGELFF
TGTGCCAGCAGCCTATGGACAGGGAACACCGGGGAGCTGTTTTTT
>.|TRBV12-3/TRBV12-4|TRBJ1-3|many
CASSSGPHSGNTIYF
TGTGCCAGCAGCTCTGGGCCCCACTCTGGAAACACCATATATTTT
>.|TRBV7-2|TRBJ1-2|few
CASTNPGTLYGYTF
TGTGCCAGCACCAACCCTGGGACTCTTTATGGCTACACCTTC